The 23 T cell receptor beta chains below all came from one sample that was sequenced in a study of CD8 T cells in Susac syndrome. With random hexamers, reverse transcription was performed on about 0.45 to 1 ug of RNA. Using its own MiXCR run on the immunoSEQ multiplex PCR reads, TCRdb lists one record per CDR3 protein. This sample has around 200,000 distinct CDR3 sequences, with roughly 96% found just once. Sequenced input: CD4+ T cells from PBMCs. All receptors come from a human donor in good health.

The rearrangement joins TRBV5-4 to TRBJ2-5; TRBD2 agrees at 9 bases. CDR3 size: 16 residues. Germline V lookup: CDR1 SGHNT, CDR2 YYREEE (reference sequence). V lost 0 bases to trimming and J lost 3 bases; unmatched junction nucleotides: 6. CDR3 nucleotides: TGTGCCAGCAGCTTGGCCTACGCTAGCGGGGAAGAGACCCAGTACTTC. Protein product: CASSLAYASGEETQYF.

The CDR3 region is CASSRDRDSPLHF. The DNA for the CDR3 is TGCGCCAGCAGCCGGGACAGGGATTCACCCCTCCACTTT. The V and J genes are TRBV4-1 and TRBJ1-6; 9 bases map to TRBD1. Germline V gives CDR1 MGHRA, CDR2 YSYEKL. J gave up 8 bases and V 4 bases, and 0 bases lay outside the gene matches. The length of the CDR3 is 13 residues.

As DNA, the CDR3 is TGTGCCAGCAGCAAGACTTTAGAGCGGGGCCAAGAGACCCAGTACTTC. It yields the protein CASSKTLERGQETQYF. The J gene is TRBJ2-5, the V gene TRBV21-1; the table's D call, TRBD2, was not checked against the DNA. TRBV21-1 is recorded as a pseudogene. CDR3 length: 16 amino acids.

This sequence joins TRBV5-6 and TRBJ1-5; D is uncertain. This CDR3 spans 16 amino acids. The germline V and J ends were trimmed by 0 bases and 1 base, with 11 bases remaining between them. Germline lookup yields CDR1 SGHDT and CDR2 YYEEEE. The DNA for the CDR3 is TGTGCCAGCAGCTTGGAATCGGGCCGGAGCAATCAGCCCCAGCATTTT. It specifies CASSLESGRSNQPQHF. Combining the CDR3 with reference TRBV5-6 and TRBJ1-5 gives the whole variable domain DAGVTQSPTHLIKTRGQQVTLRCSPKSGHDTVSWYQQALGQGPQFIFQYYEEEERQRGNFPDRFSGHQFPNYSSELNVNALLLGDSALYLCASSLESGRSNQPQHFGDGTRLSIL.

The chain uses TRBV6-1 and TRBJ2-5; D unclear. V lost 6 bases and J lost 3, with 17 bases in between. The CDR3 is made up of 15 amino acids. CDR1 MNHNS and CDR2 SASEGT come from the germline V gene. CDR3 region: CASSLTLSSKETQYF. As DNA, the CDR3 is TGTGCCAGCAGCTTGACCCTATCGAGCAAAGAGACCCAGTACTTC.

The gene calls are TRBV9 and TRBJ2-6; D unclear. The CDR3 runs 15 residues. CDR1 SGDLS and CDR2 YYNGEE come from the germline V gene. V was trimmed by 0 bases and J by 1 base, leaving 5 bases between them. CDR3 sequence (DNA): TGTGCCAGCAGCGTAGTAAAGTCTGGGGCCAACGTCCTGACTTTC. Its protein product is CASSVVKSGANVLTF. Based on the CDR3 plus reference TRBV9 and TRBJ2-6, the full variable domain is DSGVTQTPKHLITATGQRVTLRCSPRSGDLSVYWYQQSLDQGLQFLIQYYNGEERAKGNILERFSAQQFPDLHSELNLSSLELGDSALYFCASSVVKSGANVLTFGAGSRLTVL.

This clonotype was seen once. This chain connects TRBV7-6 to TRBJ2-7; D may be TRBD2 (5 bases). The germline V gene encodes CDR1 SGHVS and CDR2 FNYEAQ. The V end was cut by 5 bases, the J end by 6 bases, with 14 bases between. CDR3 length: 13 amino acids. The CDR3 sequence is CASSPDLVGEQYF. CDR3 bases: TGTGCCAGCAGCCCGGACTTGGTGGGCGAGCAGTACTTC.

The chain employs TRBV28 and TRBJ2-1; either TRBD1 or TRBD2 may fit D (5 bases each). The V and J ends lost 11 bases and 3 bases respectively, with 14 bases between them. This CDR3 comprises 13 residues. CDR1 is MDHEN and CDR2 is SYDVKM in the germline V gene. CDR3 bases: TGTGCCTCCTCCGGGACGGACTACAATGAGCAGTTCTTC. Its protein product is CASSGTDYNEQFF.

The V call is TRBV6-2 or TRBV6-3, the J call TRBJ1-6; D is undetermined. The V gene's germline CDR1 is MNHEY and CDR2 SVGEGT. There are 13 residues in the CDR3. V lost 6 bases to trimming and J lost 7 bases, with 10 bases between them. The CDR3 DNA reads TGTGCCAGCAGAGAGATCAGGAATTCACCCCTCCACTTT. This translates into CASREIRNSPLHF.

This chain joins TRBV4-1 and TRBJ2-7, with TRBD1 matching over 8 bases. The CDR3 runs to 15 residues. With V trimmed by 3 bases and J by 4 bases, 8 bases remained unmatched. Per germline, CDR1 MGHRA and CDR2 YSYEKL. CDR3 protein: CASSHGQGGGYEQYF. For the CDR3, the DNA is TGCGCCAGCAGCCACGGACAGGGTGGCGGATACGAGCAGTACTTC.

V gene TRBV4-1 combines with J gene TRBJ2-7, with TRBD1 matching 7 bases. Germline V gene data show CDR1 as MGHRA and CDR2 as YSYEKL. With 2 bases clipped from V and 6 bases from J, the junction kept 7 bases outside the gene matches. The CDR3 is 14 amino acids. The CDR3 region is CASSQNDRVGEQYV. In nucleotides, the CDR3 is TGCGCCAGCAGCCAAAATGACAGGGTGGGCGAGCAGTACGTC.

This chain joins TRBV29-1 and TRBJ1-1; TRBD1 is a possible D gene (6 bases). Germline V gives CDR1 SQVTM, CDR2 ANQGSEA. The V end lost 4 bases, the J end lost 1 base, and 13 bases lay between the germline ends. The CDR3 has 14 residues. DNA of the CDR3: TGCAGCGTTGCCCCGGGACATCAGAACACTGAAGCTTTCTTT. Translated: CSVAPGHQNTEAFF. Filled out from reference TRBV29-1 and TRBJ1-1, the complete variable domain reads SAVISQKPSRDICQRGTSLTIQCQVDSQVTMMFWYRQQPGQSLTLIATANQGSEATYESGFVIDKFPISRPNLTFSTLTVSNMSPEDSSIYLCSVAPGHQNTEAFFGQGTRLTVV.

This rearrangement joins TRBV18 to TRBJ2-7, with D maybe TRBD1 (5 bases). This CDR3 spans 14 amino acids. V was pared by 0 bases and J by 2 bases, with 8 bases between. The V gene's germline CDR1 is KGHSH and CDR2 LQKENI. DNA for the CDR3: TGTGCCAGCTCACCACCGGTGACAGCCTACGAGCAGTACGTC. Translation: CASSPPVTAYEQYV.

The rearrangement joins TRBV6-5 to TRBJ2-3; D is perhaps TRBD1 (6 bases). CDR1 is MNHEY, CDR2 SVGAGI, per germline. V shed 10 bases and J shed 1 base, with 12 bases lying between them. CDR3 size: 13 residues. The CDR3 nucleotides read TGTGCCACCACCAAGGGGGGCACAGATACGCAGTATTTT. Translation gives CATTKGGTDTQYF.

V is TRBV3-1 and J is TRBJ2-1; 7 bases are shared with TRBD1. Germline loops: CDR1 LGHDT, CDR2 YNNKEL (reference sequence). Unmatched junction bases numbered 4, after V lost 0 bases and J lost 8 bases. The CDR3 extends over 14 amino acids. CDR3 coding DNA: TGTGCCAGCAGCCAAGATAGGGGGCATGATGAGCAGTTCTTC. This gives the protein CASSQDRGHDEQFF.

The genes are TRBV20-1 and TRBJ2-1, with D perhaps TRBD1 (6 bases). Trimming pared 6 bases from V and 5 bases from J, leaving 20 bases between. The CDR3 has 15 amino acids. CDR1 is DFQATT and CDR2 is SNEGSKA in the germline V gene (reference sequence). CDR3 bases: TGCAGTGCAGTACAGGGAAATCGGATGGACAATGAGCAGTTCTTC. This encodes CSAVQGNRMDNEQFF.

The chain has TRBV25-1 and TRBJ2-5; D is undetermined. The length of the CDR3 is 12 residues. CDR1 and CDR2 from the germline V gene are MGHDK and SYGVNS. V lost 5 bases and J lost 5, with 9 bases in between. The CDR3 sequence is CASSSGMETQYF. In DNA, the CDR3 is TGTGCCAGCAGTTCTGGGATGGAGACCCAGTACTTC.

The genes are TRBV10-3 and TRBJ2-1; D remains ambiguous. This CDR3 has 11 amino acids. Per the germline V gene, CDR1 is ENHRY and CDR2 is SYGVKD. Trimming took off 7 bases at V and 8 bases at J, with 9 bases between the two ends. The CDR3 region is CAIMVTDEQFF. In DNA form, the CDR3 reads TGTGCCATCATGGTCACAGATGAGCAGTTCTTC.

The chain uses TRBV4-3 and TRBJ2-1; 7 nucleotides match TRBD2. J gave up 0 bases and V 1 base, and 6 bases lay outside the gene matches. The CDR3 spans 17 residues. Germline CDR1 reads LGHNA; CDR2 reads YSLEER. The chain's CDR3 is CASSQVIGGSSYNEQFF. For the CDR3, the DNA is TGCGCCAGCAGCCAAGTAATCGGGGGGAGCTCCTACAATGAGCAGTTCTTC.

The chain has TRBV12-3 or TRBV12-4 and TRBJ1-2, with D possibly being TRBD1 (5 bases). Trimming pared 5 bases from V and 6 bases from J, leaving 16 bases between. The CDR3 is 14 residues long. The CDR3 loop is CASSLTGRGDGYTF. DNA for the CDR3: TGTGCCAGCAGTCTCACGGGGCGCGGCGATGGCTACACCTTC.

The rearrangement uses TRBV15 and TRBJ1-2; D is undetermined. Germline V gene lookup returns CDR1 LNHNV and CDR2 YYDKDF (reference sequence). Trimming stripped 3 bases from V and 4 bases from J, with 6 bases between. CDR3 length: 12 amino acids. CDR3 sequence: CATSSDTYGYTF. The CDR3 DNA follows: TGTGCCACCAGCAGTGATACCTATGGCTACACCTTC.

Here the CDR3 reads CASSTRRTGDHYGYTF. The CDR3 nucleotides are TGTGCCAGCAGCACTCGAAGGACAGGGGATCACTATGGCTACACCTTC. The chain is built from TRBV9 and TRBJ1-2; 9 bases agree with TRBD1. There are 16 residues in the CDR3. CDR1 and CDR2 (germline): SGDLS, YYNGEE. The ends lost 4 bases at V and 3 bases at J; junction bases unmatched: 10.

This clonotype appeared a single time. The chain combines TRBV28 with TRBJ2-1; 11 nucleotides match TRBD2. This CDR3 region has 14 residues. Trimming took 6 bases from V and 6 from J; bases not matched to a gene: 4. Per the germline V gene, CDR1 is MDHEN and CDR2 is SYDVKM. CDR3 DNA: TGTGCCAGCAGCACTAGCGGGAGCTTCAATGAGCAGTTCTTC. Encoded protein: CASSTSGSFNEQFF.